A single sample gave rise to the 24 T cell receptor beta chains below, sequenced in a study of shared clonotypes between healthy human individuals. Data came from immunoSEQ multiplex PCR; TCRdb stores just in-frame clones and leaves some out. The data show 2 million to 3 million clones, over 85% seen once. Sample: naive CD4+ T cells from PBMCs. Subset: CD45RA+ positively selected. These receptors all stem from a man between 18 and 35 years old in good health. Some clones in this sample may be carry-over from other donors' samples.

The DNA for the CDR3 is TGCGCCAGCAGCCAGGAGGGACTAGTTGTCACCGGGGAGCTGTTTTTT. It is translated as CASSQEGLVVTGELFF. The chain couples TRBV4-1 to TRBJ2-2; 8 nucleotides match TRBD2. There are 16 residues in the CDR3. J gave up 4 bases and V 3 bases, and 7 bases lay outside the gene matches. CDR1 is MGHRA and CDR2 is YSYEKL in the germline V gene.

CDR3 amino acids: CASSPWGERGGEQFF. The CDR3 nucleotides are TGTGCCAGCAGTCCCTGGGGTGAGCGTGGGGGTGAGCAGTTCTTC. The chain is built from TRBV28 and TRBJ2-1, with D possibly being TRBD1 or TRBD2 (5 bases each). CDR1 is MDHEN, CDR2 SYDVKM, per germline. This CDR3 has 15 residues. V was pared by 5 bases and J by 9 bases, with 20 bases between.

V usage is TRBV6-5 and J usage is TRBJ1-4, with D perhaps matching TRBD1 (5 bases). V was shortened by 6 bases and J by 5 bases, with 13 bases between the two germline ends. The CDR3 totals 14 residues. Germline values: CDR1 MNHEY, CDR2 SVGAGI. The DNA of the CDR3 is TGTGCCAGCAGCGCCGGGACGGCGAATGAAAAACTGTTTTTT. Its translation: CASSAGTANEKLFF.

Of note for this clone: The sample contains more than one DNA sequence encoding this CDR3. The genes are TRBV4-1 and TRBJ1-5, with a tentative D call TRBD1 (6 bases). Trimming removed 0 bases from V and 6 bases from J, with 9 bases in between. There are 14 residues in the CDR3. Germline-derived CDR1 and CDR2 are MGHRA and YSYEKL. The CDR3 region has the DNA TGCGCCAGCAGCCAAGAGCAGGGGTTTCAGCCCCAGCATTTT. Encoded protein: CASSQEQGFQPQHF.

V and J are TRBV28 and TRBJ2-7; 9 positions agree with TRBD1. There are 14 residues in the CDR3. The ends lost 8 bases at V and 7 bases at J; junction bases unmatched: 12. From germline, CDR1 is MDHEN and CDR2 SYDVKM. The CDR3 region has the DNA TGTGCCAGCCAACGGGACAGGGTGCTTCGGGAGCAGTACTTC. It translates to CASQRDRVLREQYF.

The chain employs TRBV2 and TRBJ2-7, with TRBD1 as a possible D gene (6 bases). Deletions cut 2 bases from V and 9 bases from J, with 14 bases between. Germline V gives CDR1 SNHLY, CDR2 FYNNEI. The CDR3 loop spans 13 amino acids. This chain's CDR3 is CASSERQGILQYF. CDR3 nucleotides: TGTGCCAGCAGTGAACGTCAGGGGATTCTGCAGTACTTC.

The chain employs TRBV5-4 and TRBJ1-2; D possibly corresponds to TRBD1 (5 bases). The germline V and J ends were trimmed by 4 bases and 7 bases, with 17 bases remaining between them. The CDR3 has 14 residues. Looked up from germline, CDR1 is SGHNT and CDR2 is YYREEE (reference sequence). The DNA for the CDR3 is TGTGCCAGCAGCCCTAGAACAGGTTCGCGTGGCTACACCTTC. As protein: CASSPRTGSRGYTF.

The chain links TRBV7-8 to TRBJ1-1; D is uncertain. Trimming stripped 5 bases from V and 1 base from J, with 11 bases between. The V gene's germline CDR1 is SGHVS and CDR2 FQNEAQ. The CDR3 spans 14 residues. The CDR3 region has the DNA TGTGCCAGCAGCAAGGTGGCAGGGAACACTGAAGCTTTCTTT. As protein: CASSKVAGNTEAFF.

The V call is TRBV28, the J call TRBJ2-4, with D possibly TRBD2 on 6 matching bases. In germline, CDR1 is MDHEN, CDR2 SYDVKM. This CDR3 is 15 amino acids long. The germline V and J ends were trimmed by 6 bases and 3 bases, with 15 bases remaining between them. The CDR3 protein is CASSLPGVVKNIQYF. In DNA, the CDR3 is TGTGCCAGCAGCTTACCGGGGGTGGTCAAAAACATTCAGTACTTC.

The chain is built from TRBV7-6 and TRBJ1-1; 9 bases map to TRBD1. CDR3 length: 15 amino acids. V lost 5 bases to trimming and J lost 1 base; unmatched junction nucleotides: 5. Germline V gives CDR1 SGHVS, CDR2 FNYEAQ. The CDR3 DNA sequence: TGTGCCAGCAGCGCGCGGACAGGGGCGAACACTGAAGCTTTCTTT. It codes for CASSARTGANTEAFF.

The CDR3 DNA reads TGCGCCAGCAGCCAAGATCGAGGGGCCAGCGGGAGTTCCTACGAGCAGTACTTC. This translates into CASSQDRGASGSSYEQYF. The rearrangement links TRBV4-1 to TRBJ2-7; 8 bases fit TRBD2. The CDR3 is made up of 18 amino acids. The V gene end was trimmed by 0 bases and the J gene end by 1 base; junction bases not matched to a gene: 11. Germline V gene lookup returns CDR1 MGHRA and CDR2 YSYEKL.

The V gene is TRBV10-3, the J gene TRBJ1-1, with unresolved D. The V end lost 0 bases, the J end lost 4 bases, and 6 bases lay between the germline ends. Germline CDR1 ENHRY, CDR2 SYGVKD. The CDR3 runs to 13 residues. The CDR3 loop is CAISESAATEAFF. In nucleotides, the CDR3 is TGTGCCATCAGTGAGTCGGCAGCCACTGAAGCTTTCTTT.

The rearrangement joins TRBV28 to TRBJ2-1; the match to TRBD2 covers 9 bases. The CDR3 extends over 17 amino acids. The V and J ends lost 2 bases and 6 bases, in that order; junction bases with no gene match: 11. The germline V gene has CDR1 MDHEN and CDR2 SYDVKM. The CDR3 region is CASSLRAGGPMSNEQFF. The CDR3 nucleotides read TGTGCCAGCAGTTTACGGGCGGGAGGGCCGATGAGCAATGAGCAGTTCTTC.

The rearrangement uses TRBV5-6 and TRBJ1-2; TRBD1 is a possible D gene (5 bases). Germline lookup yields CDR1 SGHDT and CDR2 YYEEEE. The CDR3 runs to 14 residues. Trimming removed 2 bases at V and 2 bases at J, with 10 bases between. The CDR3 reads CASSFKGNNYGYTF. The DNA for the CDR3 is TGTGCCAGCAGCTTTAAGGGGAACAACTATGGCTACACCTTC.

The gene calls are TRBV28 and TRBJ1-4; D ambiguous. The CDR3 totals 13 residues. Germline V gives CDR1 MDHEN, CDR2 SYDVKM. V was trimmed by 7 bases and J by 8 bases, leaving 14 bases between them. CDR3 sequence: CASTERVGEKLFF. The CDR3, as DNA: TGTGCCAGCACCGAAAGGGTGGGGGAAAAACTGTTTTTT. Complete variable domain (other parts from reference TRBV28 and TRBJ1-4): DVKVTQSSRYLVKRTGEKVFLECVQDMDHENMFWYRQDPGLGLRLIYFSYDVKMKEKGDIPEGYSVSREKKERFSLILESASTNQTSMYLCASTERVGEKLFFGSGTQLSVL.

The rearrangement links TRBV28 to TRBJ2-1, with unresolved D. Trimming stripped 4 bases from V and 0 bases from J, with 13 bases between. The CDR3 has 16 residues. The germline gives CDR1 MDHEN, CDR2 SYDVKM. In DNA, the CDR3 is TGTGCCAGCAGTTCCTTTCGCTCTAGCTCCTACAATGAGCAGTTCTTC. Amino acids: CASSSFRSSSYNEQFF.

The rearrangement joins TRBV7-3 to TRBJ2-5, with 10 bases identical to TRBD2. Germline loops: CDR1 SGHTA, CDR2 FQGTGA. The CDR3 is made up of 15 amino acids. Trimming removed 5 bases from V and 1 base from J; junction bases left unmatched: 4. The CDR3 DNA reads TGTGCCAGCAGCACAGCGGGAGGGGGCCAAGAGACCCAGTACTTC. Encoded protein: CASSTAGGGQETQYF. The variable domain in full, completed from reference TRBV7-3 and TRBJ2-5, reads GAGVSQTPSNKVTEKGKYVELRCDPISGHTALYWYRQSLGQGPEFLIYFQGTGAADDSGLPNDRFFAVRPEGSVSTLKIQRTERGDSAVYLCASSTAGGGQETQYFGPGTRLLVL.

This chain connects TRBV27 to TRBJ1-2; the D gene is possibly TRBD1 (5 bases). From germline, CDR1 is MNHEY and CDR2 SMNVEV (reference sequence). Trimming pared 5 bases from V and 6 bases from J, leaving 19 bases between. The CDR3 covers 15 residues. As DNA, the CDR3 is TGTGCCAGCAGTCCCGGCTGGGGAGGGGCGGATGGCTACACCTTC. It translates to CASSPGWGGADGYTF.

The chain has TRBV15 and TRBJ2-7; TRBD2 aligns across 13 bases. Germline V gene lookup returns CDR1 LNHNV and CDR2 YYDKDF (reference sequence). Unmatched junction bases numbered 7, after V lost 3 bases and J lost 2 bases. This CDR3 spans 17 amino acids. CDR3 in amino acids: CATSSVFGTSGAYEQYF. The CDR3 DNA follows: TGTGCCACCAGCAGTGTATTCGGGACTAGCGGGGCCTACGAGCAGTACTTC.

This clone was found once. The rearrangement uses TRBV19 and TRBJ1-1, with D uncertain. V lost 4 bases and J 5 bases, leaving 11 bases between the germline ends. This CDR3 is built from 13 residues. Germline loops: CDR1 LNHDA, CDR2 SQIVND (reference sequence). CDR3 in DNA: TGTGCCAGTAGTAATCCGCCCCGGACTGAAGCTTTCTTT. Translated, it gives CASSNPPRTEAFF. Drawing the rest from reference TRBV19 and TRBJ1-1, the complete variable domain is DGGITQSPKYLFRKEGQNVTLSCEQNLNHDAMYWYRQDPGQGLRLIYYSQIVNDFQKGDIAEGYSVSREKKESFPLTVTSAQKNPTAFYLCASSNPPRTEAFFGQGTRLTVV.

A word on this clone: Other DNA sequences in this specimen translate into the identical CDR3. The rearrangement uses TRBV7-3 and TRBJ2-5, with 11 bases identical to TRBD2. The CDR3 totals 15 residues. Germline loops: CDR1 SGHTA, CDR2 FQGTGA. V lost 2 bases and J lost 1; bases outside the gene matches: 0. CDR3 in DNA: TGTGCCAGCAGCTTAGGGACTAGCGGCCAAGAGACCCAGTACTTC. Protein sequence: CASSLGTSGQETQYF.

This clone appeared a single time. The chain recombines TRBV7-8 with TRBJ2-5; 13 nucleotides match TRBD2. The CDR3 totals 16 residues. Germline V lookup: CDR1 SGHVS, CDR2 FQNEAQ. Losses at the gene ends were 3 bases for V and 5 bases for J; bases not matched to a gene: 6. For the CDR3, the DNA is TGTGCCAGCAGCTTCGGACTAGCGGGAGTTGGGGAGACCCAGTACTTC. Encoded protein: CASSFGLAGVGETQYF.

This clone came up once. The chain carries TRBV28 and TRBJ2-7; D ambiguous. V was shortened by 2 bases and J by 1 base, with 9 bases between the two germline ends. Germline assignment: CDR1 MDHEN and CDR2 SYDVKM. The CDR3 has 14 amino acids. CDR3 loop: CASSLEVLSYEQYF. CDR3 nucleotides: TGTGCCAGCAGTTTAGAGGTCTTATCCTACGAGCAGTACTTC.

The chain uses TRBV29-1 and TRBJ2-5, with no clear D. Trimming left V 2 bases short and J 7 bases short, with 14 bases between. This CDR3 has 13 residues. Germline CDR1 and CDR2: SQVTM and ANQGSEA. CDR3 amino acids: CSVELQTLGTQYF. The CDR3 coding sequence is TGCAGCGTTGAATTACAAACTTTGGGGACCCAGTACTTC.